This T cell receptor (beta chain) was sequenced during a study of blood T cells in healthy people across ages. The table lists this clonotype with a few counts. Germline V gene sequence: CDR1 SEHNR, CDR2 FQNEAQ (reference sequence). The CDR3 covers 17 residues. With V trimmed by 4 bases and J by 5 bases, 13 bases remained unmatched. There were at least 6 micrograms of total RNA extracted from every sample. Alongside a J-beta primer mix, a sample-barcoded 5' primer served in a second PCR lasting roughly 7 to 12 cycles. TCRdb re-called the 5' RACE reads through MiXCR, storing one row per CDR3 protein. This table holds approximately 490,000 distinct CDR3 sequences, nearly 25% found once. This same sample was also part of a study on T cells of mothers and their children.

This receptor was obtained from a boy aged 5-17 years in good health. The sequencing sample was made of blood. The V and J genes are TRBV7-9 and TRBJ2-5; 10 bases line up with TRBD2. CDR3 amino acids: CASSSRTSGQAGETQYF. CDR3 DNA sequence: TGTGCCAGCAGCTCCCGGACTAGCGGACAGGCGGGGGAGACCCAGTACTTC.